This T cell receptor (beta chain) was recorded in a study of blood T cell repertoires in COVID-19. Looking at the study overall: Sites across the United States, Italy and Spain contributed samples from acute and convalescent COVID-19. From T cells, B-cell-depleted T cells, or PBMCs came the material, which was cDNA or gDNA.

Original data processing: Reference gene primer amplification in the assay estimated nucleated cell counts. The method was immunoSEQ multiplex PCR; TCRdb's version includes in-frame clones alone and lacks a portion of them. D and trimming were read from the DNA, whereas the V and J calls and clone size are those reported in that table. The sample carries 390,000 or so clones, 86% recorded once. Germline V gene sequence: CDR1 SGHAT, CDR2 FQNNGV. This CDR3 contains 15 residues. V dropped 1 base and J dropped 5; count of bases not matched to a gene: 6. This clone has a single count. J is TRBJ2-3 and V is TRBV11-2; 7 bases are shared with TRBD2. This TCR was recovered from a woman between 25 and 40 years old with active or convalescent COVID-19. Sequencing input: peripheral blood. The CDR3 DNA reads TGTGCCAGCAGCTTAGTACGGGGGGTAATAGATACGCAGTATTTT. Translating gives CASSLVRGVIDTQYF.